Here is one TCR beta chain with its context. No DNA is given; TCRdb re-called the 5' RACE reads and lists each CDR3 protein once. Recorded for this sample: approximately 400,000 distinct CDR3 sequences. These data belong to a study of monozygotic twins with inflammatory bowel disease. Germline assignment: CDR1 SGHRS and CDR2 YFSETQ. This CDR3 has 14 residues. Investigators pulled total RNA out of whole blood and did not sort T cells. V is TRBV5-1 and J is TRBJ2-2; checking the TCRdb D call of TRBD2 is not possible without DNA. The sequencing sample was made of blood. The TCR sequence derives from a human donor with ulcerative colitis or Crohn's disease, or a healthy co-twin of an affected twin (not recorded which). The CDR3 is CASSSREKTGELFF.